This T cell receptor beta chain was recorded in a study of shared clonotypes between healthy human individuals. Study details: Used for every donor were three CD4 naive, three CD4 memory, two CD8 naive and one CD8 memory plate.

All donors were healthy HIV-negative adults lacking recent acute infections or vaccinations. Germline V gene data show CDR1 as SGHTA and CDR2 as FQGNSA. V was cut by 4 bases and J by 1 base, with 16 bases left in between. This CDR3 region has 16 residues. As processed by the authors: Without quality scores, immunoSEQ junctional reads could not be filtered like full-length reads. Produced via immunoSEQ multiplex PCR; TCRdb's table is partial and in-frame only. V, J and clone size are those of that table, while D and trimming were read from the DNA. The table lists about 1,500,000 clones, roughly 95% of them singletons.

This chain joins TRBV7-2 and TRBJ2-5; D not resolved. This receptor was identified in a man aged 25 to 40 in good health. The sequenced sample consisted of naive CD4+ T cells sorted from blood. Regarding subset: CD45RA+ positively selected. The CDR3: CASSSTSIVGQETQYF. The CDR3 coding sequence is TGTGCCAGCAGCTCGACTTCTATCGTGGGCCAAGAGACCCAGTACTTC.